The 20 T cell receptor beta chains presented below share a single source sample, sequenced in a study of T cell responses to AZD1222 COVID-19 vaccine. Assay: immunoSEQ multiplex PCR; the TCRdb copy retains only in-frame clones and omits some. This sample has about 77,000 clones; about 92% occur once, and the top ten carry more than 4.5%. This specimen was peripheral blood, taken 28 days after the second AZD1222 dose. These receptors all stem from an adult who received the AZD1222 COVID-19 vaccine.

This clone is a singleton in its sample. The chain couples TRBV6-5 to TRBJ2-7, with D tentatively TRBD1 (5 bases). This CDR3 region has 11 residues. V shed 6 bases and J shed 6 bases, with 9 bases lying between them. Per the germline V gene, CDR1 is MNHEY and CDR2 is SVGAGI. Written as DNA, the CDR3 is TGTGCCAGCAGCCGGCAGGGCGAGCAGTACTTC. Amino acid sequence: CASSRQGEQYF.

The CDR3, as DNA: TGTGCCATCAGATATGACAGGGAGATGAACACTGAAGCTTTCTTT. Amino acid sequence: CAIRYDREMNTEAFF. V usage is TRBV10-3 and J usage is TRBJ1-1; TRBD1 matches 7 bases. Germline V gene data show CDR1 as ENHRY and CDR2 as SYGVKD. The CDR3 sequence is 15 residues long. With 6 bases clipped from V and 0 bases from J, the junction kept 7 bases outside the gene matches.

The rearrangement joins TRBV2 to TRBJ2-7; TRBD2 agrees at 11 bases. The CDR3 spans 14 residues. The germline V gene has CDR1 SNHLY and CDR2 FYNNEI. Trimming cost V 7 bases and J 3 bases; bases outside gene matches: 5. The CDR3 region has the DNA TGTGCCAGCACCATAGCGGGAGGGAACTACGAGCAGTACTTC. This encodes CASTIAGGNYEQYF.

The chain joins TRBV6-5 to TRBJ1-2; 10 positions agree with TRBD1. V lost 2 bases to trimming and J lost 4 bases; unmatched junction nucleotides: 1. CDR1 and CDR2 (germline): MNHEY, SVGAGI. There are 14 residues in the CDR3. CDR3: CASSYGTGAYGYTF. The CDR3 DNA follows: TGTGCCAGCAGTTACGGGACAGGGGCCTATGGCTACACCTTC.

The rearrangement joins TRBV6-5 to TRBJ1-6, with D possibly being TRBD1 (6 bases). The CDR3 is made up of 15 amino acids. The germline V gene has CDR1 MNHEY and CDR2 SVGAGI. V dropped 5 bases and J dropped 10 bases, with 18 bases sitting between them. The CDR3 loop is CASSREGGRRSPLHF. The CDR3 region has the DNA TGTGCCAGCAGTCGAGAAGGGGGACGAAGGTCACCCCTCCACTTT.

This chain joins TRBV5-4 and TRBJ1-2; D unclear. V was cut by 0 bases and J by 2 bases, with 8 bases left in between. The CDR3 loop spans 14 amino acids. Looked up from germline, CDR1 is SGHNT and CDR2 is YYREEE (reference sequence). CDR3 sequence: CASSLGDGNYGYTF. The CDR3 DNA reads TGTGCCAGCAGCTTGGGTGACGGGAACTATGGCTACACCTTC.

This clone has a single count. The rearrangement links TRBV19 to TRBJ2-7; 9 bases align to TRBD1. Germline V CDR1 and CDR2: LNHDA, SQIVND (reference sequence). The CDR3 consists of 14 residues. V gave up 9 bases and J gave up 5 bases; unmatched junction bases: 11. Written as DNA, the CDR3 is TGTGCCAGCCAAGGGACAGGGAGAATGGACGAGCAGTACTTC. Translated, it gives CASQGTGRMDEQYF.

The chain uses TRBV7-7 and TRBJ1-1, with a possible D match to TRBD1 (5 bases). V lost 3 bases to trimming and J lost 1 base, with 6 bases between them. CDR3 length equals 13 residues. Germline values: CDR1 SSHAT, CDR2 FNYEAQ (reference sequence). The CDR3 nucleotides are TGTGCCAGCAGCTTGGGGGAGAACACTGAAGCTTTCTTT. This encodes CASSLGENTEAFF.

This chain's CDR3 is CSDKGGTYGYTF. The CDR3 bases are TGCAGCGATAAAGGGGGGACCTATGGCTACACCTTC. This chain joins TRBV29-1 and TRBJ1-2; possibly TRBD1 for D (6 bases). This CDR3 is 12 amino acids long. From germline, CDR1 is SQVTM and CDR2 ANQGSEA. V gave up 7 bases and J gave up 4 bases, with 13 bases separating them.

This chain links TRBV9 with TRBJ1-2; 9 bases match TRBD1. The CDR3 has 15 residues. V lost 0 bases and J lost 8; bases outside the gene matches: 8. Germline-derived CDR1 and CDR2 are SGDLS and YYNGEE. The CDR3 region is CASSVDPGQGYGYTF. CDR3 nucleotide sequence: TGTGCCAGCAGCGTAGATCCGGGACAGGGATACGGCTACACCTTC. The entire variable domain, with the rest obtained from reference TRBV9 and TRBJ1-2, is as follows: DSGVTQTPKHLITATGQRVTLRCSPRSGDLSVYWYQQSLDQGLQFLIQYYNGEERAKGNILERFSAQQFPDLHSELNLSSLELGDSALYFCASSVDPGQGYGYTFGSGTRLTVV.

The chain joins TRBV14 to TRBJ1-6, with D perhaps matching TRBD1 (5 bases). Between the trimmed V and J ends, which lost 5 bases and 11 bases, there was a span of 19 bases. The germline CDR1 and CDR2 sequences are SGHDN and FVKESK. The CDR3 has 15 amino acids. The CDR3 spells CASSEAAGAGTPLHF. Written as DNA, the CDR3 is TGTGCCAGCAGCGAAGCAGCTGGGGCGGGGACACCCCTCCACTTT.

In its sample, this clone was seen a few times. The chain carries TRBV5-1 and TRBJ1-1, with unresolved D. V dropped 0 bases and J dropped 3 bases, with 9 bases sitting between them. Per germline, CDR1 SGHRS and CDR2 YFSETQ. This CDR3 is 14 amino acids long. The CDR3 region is CASSLAGGHTEAFF. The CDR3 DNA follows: TGCGCCAGCAGCTTGGCTGGTGGGCACACTGAAGCTTTCTTT.

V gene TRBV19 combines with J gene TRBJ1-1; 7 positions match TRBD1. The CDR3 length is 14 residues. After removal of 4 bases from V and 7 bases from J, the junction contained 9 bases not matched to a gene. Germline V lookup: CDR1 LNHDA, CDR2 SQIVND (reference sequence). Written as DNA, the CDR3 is TGTGCCAGTAGTAAGCCCAACAGGGGCATTGAAGCTTTCTTT. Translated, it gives CASSKPNRGIEAFF.

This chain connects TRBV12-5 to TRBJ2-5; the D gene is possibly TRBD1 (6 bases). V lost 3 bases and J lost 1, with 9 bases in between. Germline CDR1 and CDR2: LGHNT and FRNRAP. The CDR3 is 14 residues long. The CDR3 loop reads CASGFGDTQETQYF. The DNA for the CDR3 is TGTGCTAGTGGTTTTGGGGACACCCAAGAGACCCAGTACTTC.

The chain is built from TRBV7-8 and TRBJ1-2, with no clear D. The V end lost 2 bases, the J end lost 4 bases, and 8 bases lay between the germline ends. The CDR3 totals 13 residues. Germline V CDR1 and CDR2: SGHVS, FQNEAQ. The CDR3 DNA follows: TGTGCCAGCAGCTTATTGGACTTCTATGGCTACACCTTC. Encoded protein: CASSLLDFYGYTF.

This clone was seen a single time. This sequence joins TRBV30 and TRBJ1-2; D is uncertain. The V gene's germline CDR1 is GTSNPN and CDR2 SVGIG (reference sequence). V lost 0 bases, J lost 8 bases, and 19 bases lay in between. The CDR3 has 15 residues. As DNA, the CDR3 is TGTGCCTGGAGTGTGAATACGGGAAGTAACGGAGGCTACACCTTC. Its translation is CAWSVNTGSNGGYTF.

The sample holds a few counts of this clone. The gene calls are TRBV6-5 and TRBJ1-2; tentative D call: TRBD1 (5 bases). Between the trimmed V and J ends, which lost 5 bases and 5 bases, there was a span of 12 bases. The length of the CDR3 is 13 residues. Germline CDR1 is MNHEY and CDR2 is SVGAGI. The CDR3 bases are TGTGCCAGCAGTCGGACAATGGGGTATGGCTACACCTTC. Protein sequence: CASSRTMGYGYTF.

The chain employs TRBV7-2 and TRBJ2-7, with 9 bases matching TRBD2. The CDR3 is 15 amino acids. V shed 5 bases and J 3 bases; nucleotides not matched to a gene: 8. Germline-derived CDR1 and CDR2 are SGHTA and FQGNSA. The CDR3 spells CASSPMIAGDYEQYF. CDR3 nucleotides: TGTGCCAGCAGCCCGATGATAGCGGGGGACTACGAGCAGTACTTC. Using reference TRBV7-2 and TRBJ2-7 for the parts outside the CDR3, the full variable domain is GAGVSQSPSNKVTEKGKDVELRCDPISGHTALYWYRQSLGQGLEFLIYFQGNSAPDKSGLPSDRFSAERTGGSVSTLTIQRTQQEDSAVYLCASSPMIAGDYEQYFGPGTRLTVT.

This CDR3 reads CASSFIAPGETSYTDTQYF. The CDR3 DNA is TGTGCCAGCAGTTTCATTGCCCCTGGGGAGACGTCGTACACAGATACGCAGTATTTT. V gene TRBV6-2 or TRBV6-3 combines with J gene TRBJ2-3; D possibly corresponds to TRBD2 (5 bases). V lost 4 bases and J 2 bases, leaving 25 bases between the germline ends. The CDR3 contains 19 residues. Germline CDR1 reads MNHEY; CDR2 reads SVGEGT.

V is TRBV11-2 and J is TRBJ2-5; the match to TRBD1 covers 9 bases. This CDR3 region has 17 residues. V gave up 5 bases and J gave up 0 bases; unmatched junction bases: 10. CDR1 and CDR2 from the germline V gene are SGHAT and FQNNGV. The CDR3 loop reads CASSRTGGVPYQETQYF. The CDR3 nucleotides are TGTGCCAGCAGCCGAACAGGGGGCGTCCCGTACCAAGAGACCCAGTACTTC.